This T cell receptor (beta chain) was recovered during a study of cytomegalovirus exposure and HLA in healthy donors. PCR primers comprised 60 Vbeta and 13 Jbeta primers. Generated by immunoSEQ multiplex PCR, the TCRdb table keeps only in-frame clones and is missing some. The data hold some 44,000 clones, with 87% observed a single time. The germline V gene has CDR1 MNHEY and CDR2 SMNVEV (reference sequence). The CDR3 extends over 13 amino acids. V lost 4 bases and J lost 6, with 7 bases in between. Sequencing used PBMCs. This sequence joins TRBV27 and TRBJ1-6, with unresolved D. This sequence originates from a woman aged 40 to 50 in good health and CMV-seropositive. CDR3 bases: TGTGCCAGCAGTTGGAGAGTTAATTCACCCCTCCACTTT. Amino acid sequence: CASSWRVNSPLHF.